These 17 T cell receptor beta chains were all obtained from the same sample, sequenced in a study of glioma-infiltrating T cells. Using RNA template, CDR3s of TCR alpha and beta were amplified with iRepertoire arm-PCR. TCRdb re-derived calls from the multiplex PCR reads in MiXCR, one entry per CDR3 protein. The table lists 40,000 or so distinct CDR3 sequences, 20% to 25% of them singletons. The specimen was glioma tissue, nonneoplastic brain tissue, or PBMCs (not recorded which). The source of these receptors is a human donor with low-grade glioma or glioblastoma, undergoing nonglioma brain surgery, or in good health (not recorded which).

This clonotype appeared once. Being one base from a much bigger clone, this may be a read error. The chain is built from TRBV28 and TRBJ2-7; TRBD2 matches at 7 bases. The junction had 11 bases not matched to a gene; V was cut back by 5 bases and J by 7 bases. From germline, CDR1 is MDHEN and CDR2 SYDVKM. The CDR3 runs 14 residues. The CDR3 reads CASSPSLAKGEQYF. DNA for the CDR3: TGTGCCAGCAGTCCGTCACTAGCGAAAGGAGAGCAGTACTTC.

The V and J genes are TRBV5-1 and TRBJ2-7; the D call may be TRBD1 or TRBD2 (6 bases each). V lost 4 bases, J lost 5 bases, and 22 bases lay in between. Per the germline V gene, CDR1 is SGHRS and CDR2 is YFSETQ. The CDR3 sequence is 16 residues long. The CDR3 region is CASSSGHREFVDEQYF. CDR3 in DNA: TGCGCCAGCAGCAGCGGGCACAGGGAATTTGTGGACGAGCAGTACTTC.

On this clonotype itself: A read error is possible here, since a much larger clone lies one base away. V gene TRBV14 combines with J gene TRBJ1-1; 8 bases map to TRBD1. The CDR3 runs to 15 residues. From germline, CDR1 is SGHDN and CDR2 FVKESK. The ends lost 1 base at V and 11 bases at J; junction bases unmatched: 12. CDR3 region: CASSQAAAGGLRAFF. The CDR3, as DNA: TGTGCCAGCAGCCAAGCGGCGGCAGGGGGCCTCCGGGCTTTCTTT. Together with reference TRBV14 and TRBJ1-1, the CDR3 gives the full variable domain: EAGVTQFPSHSVIEKGQTVTLRCDPISGHDNLYWYRRVMGKEIKFLLHFVKESKQDESGMPNNRFLAERTGGTYSTLKVQPAELEDSGVYFCASSQAAAGGLRAFFGQGTRLTVV.

This clonotype is deemed medium-sized. One end of the junction does not line up with germline, which may come from a read error. The rearrangement joins TRBV15 to TRBJ1-1; no definite D call. The CDR3 runs 14 residues. Germline V gene data show CDR1 as LNHNV and CDR2 as YYDKDF (reference sequence). In DNA, the CDR3 is TGTGCCACCAGCACCAGAGGAGGAGGCCCTGAAGCTTCCTTT. It yields the protein CATSTRGGGPEASF.

This clonotype has a count of ten or more. V and J are TRBV5-1 and TRBJ2-1; the D is unclear. CDR1 is SGHRS and CDR2 is YFSETQ in the germline V gene. V lost 4 bases and J 3 bases, leaving 8 bases between the germline ends. The CDR3 is made up of 13 amino acids. CDR3 loop: CASSVGSYNEQFF. The CDR3 DNA sequence: TGCGCCAGCAGCGTTGGCAGCTACAATGAGCAGTTCTTC.

Here the CDR3 DNA reads TGTGCCAGCTCACCTCCCGGGACACCCTACGAGCAGTACTTC. Amino acid sequence: CASSPPGTPYEQYF. V gene TRBV18 combines with J gene TRBJ2-7, with D possibly TRBD1 on 6 matching bases. This CDR3 spans 14 amino acids. From germline, CDR1 is KGHSH and CDR2 LQKENI. V gave up 3 bases and J gave up 2 bases, with 11 bases separating them. Filled out from reference TRBV18 and TRBJ2-7, the complete variable domain reads NAGVMQNPRHLVRRRGQEARLRCSPMKGHSHVYWYRQLPEEGLKFMVYLQKENIIDESGMPKERFSAEFPKEGPSILRIQQVVRGDSAAYFCASSPPGTPYEQYFGPGTRLTVT.

This clonotype was found a few times. V gene TRBV12-3 or TRBV12-4 combines with J gene TRBJ1-1; D possibly corresponds to TRBD1 (5 bases). Deletions cut 6 bases from V and 0 bases from J, with 11 bases between. CDR3 length: 14 residues. CDR3 nucleotides: TGTGCCAGCAGCACCCGGGGGTTGAACACTGAAGCTTTCTTT. It specifies CASSTRGLNTEAFF.

Only a few counts were recorded for this clonotype. The V gene is TRBV5-1, the J gene TRBJ1-1; a weak D match, TRBD1 (5 bases). Trimming stripped 0 bases from V and 1 base from J, with 13 bases between. CDR1 is SGHRS, CDR2 YFSETQ, per germline. This CDR3 has 16 residues. CDR3 sequence reads: CASSLETGLQNTEAFF. The CDR3 coding sequence is TGCGCCAGCAGCTTGGAAACGGGACTTCAGAACACTGAAGCTTTCTTT.

This clonotype was observed at least ten times. V is TRBV19 and J is TRBJ2-1; D may correspond to TRBD1 or TRBD2 (5 bases each). Between the trimmed V and J ends, which lost 3 bases and 2 bases, there was a span of 11 bases. The CDR3 consists of 15 residues. Germline CDR1 reads LNHDA; CDR2 reads SQIVND (reference sequence). The CDR3: CASSMGTSPYNEQFF. CDR3 bases: TGTGCCAGTAGTATGGGGACCTCTCCCTACAATGAGCAGTTCTTC. Supplemented by reference TRBV19 and TRBJ2-1, the full variable domain reads DGGITQSPKYLFRKEGQNVTLSCEQNLNHDAMYWYRQDPGQGLRLIYYSQIVNDFQKGDIAEGYSVSREKKESFPLTVTSAQKNPTAFYLCASSMGTSPYNEQFFGPGTRLTVL.

The rearrangement links TRBV27 to TRBJ2-3; D might be TRBD1 (7 bases). The CDR3 totals 13 residues. The V gene's germline CDR1 is MNHEY and CDR2 SMNVEV (reference sequence). Between the trimmed V and J ends, which lost 8 bases and 6 bases, there was a span of 15 bases. The CDR3 loop reads CASGGGGWDTQYF. CDR3 sequence (DNA): TGTGCCAGCGGAGGAGGGGGCTGGGATACGCAGTATTTT.

This clonotype has ten or more counts. V and J are TRBV27 and TRBJ2-3, with 8 positions matching TRBD2. The CDR3 has 15 residues. Germline V gene sequence: CDR1 MNHEY, CDR2 SMNVEV (reference sequence). V was pared by 10 bases and J by 4 bases, with 13 bases of the junction left unmatched. CDR3: CATAQRREVSDTQYF. For the CDR3, the DNA is TGTGCCACCGCCCAGCGGCGGGAGGTGTCAGATACGCAGTATTTT.

A few counts support this clonotype. A much more abundant neighbour one base away suggests this may be a read error. The chain links TRBV3-1 to TRBJ2-7; D gene unclear. Germline lookup yields CDR1 LGHDT and CDR2 YNNKEL (reference sequence). The CDR3 totals 14 residues. The CDR3 nucleotides read TGTGCCAGCCGCCAAGACGGAGTCGACTACGAGCAGTACTTC. It is translated as CASRQDGVDYEQYF.

This clonotype turned up a few times. The V gene is TRBV29-1, the J gene TRBJ1-5, with 8 bases matching TRBD1. The germline V gene has CDR1 SQVTM and CDR2 ANQGSEA. With 6 bases clipped from V and 1 base from J, the junction kept 11 bases outside the gene matches. This CDR3 has 16 amino acids. As DNA, the CDR3 is TGCAGCGTACTTTCTTCAGGGGGCGCGAGCAATCAGCCCCAGCATTTT. Amino acids: CSVLSSGGASNQPQHF.

This clonotype was found many times. The J gene is TRBJ2-3, the V gene TRBV28; 11 bases line up with TRBD2. The CDR3 is made up of 18 amino acids. Germline CDR1 MDHEN, CDR2 SYDVKM. J was trimmed by 2 bases and V by 3 bases; bases with no gene match: 10. CDR3 bases: TGTGCCAGCAGTTTTCGACCGCCGGGACTAGCGGTCACAGATACGCAGTATTTT. Translated: CASSFRPPGLAVTDTQYF.

There are many counts of this clonotype. The CDR3 region has the DNA TGTGCCAGCAGCCAATCGATAGGACAGGGGGCGGCTGAAGCTTTCTTT. Translation: CASSQSIGQGAAEAFF. The chain joins TRBV16 to TRBJ1-1; 11 positions agree with TRBD1. The trim removed 0 bases at V and 6 bases at J, leaving 6 bases unmatched. In germline, CDR1 is KGHSY, CDR2 FQNENV. This CDR3 is 16 amino acids long. Based on the CDR3 plus reference TRBV16 and TRBJ1-1, the full variable domain is GEEVAQTPKHLVRGEGQKAKLYCAPIKGHSYVFWYQQVLKNEFKFLISFQNENVFDETGMPKERFSAKCLPNSPCSLEIQATKLEDSAVYFCASSQSIGQGAAEAFFGQGTRLTVV.

This clonotype appeared once. Being one base from a much bigger clone, this may be a read error. V is TRBV5-4 and J is TRBJ1-2; perhaps TRBD1 as D (5 bases). CDR3 length: 15 amino acids. Germline V CDR1 and CDR2: SGHNT, YYREEE (reference sequence). The CDR3 DNA is TGTGCCAGCAGCTTGAAAGGGGAGATCGGCTATCGCTACACCTTC. As protein: CASSLKGEIGYRYTF.

This clonotype was recorded many times. V is TRBV19 and J is TRBJ2-3, with D possibly matching TRBD1 (7 bases). This CDR3 region has 16 residues. V shed 1 base and J shed 5 bases, with 16 bases lying between them. Germline assignment: CDR1 LNHDA and CDR2 SQIVND (reference sequence). CDR3 DNA sequence: TGTGCCAGTAGTATAGCCGCGGGACAGCCTCGAGATACGCAGTATTTT. Translated: CASSIAAGQPRDTQYF. Full variable domain (outside the CDR3, taken from reference TRBV19 and TRBJ2-3): DGGITQSPKYLFRKEGQNVTLSCEQNLNHDAMYWYRQDPGQGLRLIYYSQIVNDFQKGDIAEGYSVSREKKESFPLTVTSAQKNPTAFYLCASSIAAGQPRDTQYFGPGTRLTVL.